This entry lists 6 T cell receptor beta chains sequenced from one sample in a study of Ad26.COV2.S vaccination and SARS-CoV-2 variants (dated by TCRdb to 2020 to 2022). Library creation used the immunoSEQ multiplex PCR assay. The source is immuneACCESS, and TCRdb retained only in-frame sequences with V and J called. Part of the clones is not carried over; for the studies checked, unresolved V genes explain less than half of this, and the remainder is unexplained. This sample gives 350,000 to 450,000 clones in total; 90% to 95% of them show up just once. The ten largest clones represent roughly 3.9% of the sample. The intended sense of this specimen's time point label: individuals recovered from natural SARS-CoV-2 infection. The sample was peripheral blood, taken after recovery from COVID-19. Receptor source: a human donor who had recovered from COVID-19.

The gene calls are TRBV27 and TRBJ2-7; 7 bases align to TRBD1. Trimming took 1 base from V and 2 from J; bases not matched to a gene: 17. The CDR3 covers 19 residues. CDR1 and CDR2 from the germline V gene are MNHEY and SMNVEV (reference sequence). This chain's CDR3 is CASSLFPSFGEGATYEQYF. The CDR3 DNA sequence: TGTGCCAGCAGTTTATTTCCTTCGTTTGGTGAGGGGGCCACCTACGAGCAGTACTTC.

This chain connects TRBV5-1 to TRBJ2-2, with 7 bases lining up with TRBD1. The CDR3 runs 18 residues. Trimming at V came to 0 bases and at J to 3 bases, leaving 11 bases not matched to a gene. CDR1 is SGHRS, CDR2 YFSETQ, per germline. In DNA form, the CDR3 reads TGCGCCAGCAGCTTGGTCCCCAACAGGGGCTATGACACCGGGGAGCTGTTTTTT. Protein product: CASSLVPNRGYDTGELFF.

The chain carries TRBV3-1 (or the pseudogene TRBV3-2) and TRBJ2-3; 9 bases agree with TRBD2. J was trimmed by 0 bases and V by 0 bases; bases with no gene match: 4. Germline loops: CDR1 LGHDT, CDR2 YNNKEL (reference sequence). This CDR3 has 17 amino acids. The CDR3 nucleotides read TGTGCCAGCAGCCAAGATGGAGCGGGGGGTAGCACAGATACGCAGTATTTT. Its translation is CASSQDGAGGSTDTQYF.

The rearrangement uses TRBV27 and TRBJ1-1, with D tentatively TRBD1 (5 bases). V was clipped by 0 bases and J by 6 bases, with 8 bases between them. Germline V gives CDR1 MNHEY, CDR2 SMNVEV (reference sequence). There are 13 residues in the CDR3. In nucleotides, the CDR3 is TGTGCCAGCAGTTTATCGCGGGGGGCTGAAGCTTTCTTT. It yields the protein CASSLSRGAEAFF.

The V and J genes are TRBV7-2 and TRBJ1-2, with a weak D call TRBD1 (5 bases). The CDR3 extends over 14 amino acids. The germline CDR1 and CDR2 sequences are SGHTA and FQGNSA. The V gene lost 5 bases and the J gene lost 8 bases, with 18 bases spanning the gap. CDR3 region: CASSITGGAGGYTF. The CDR3 DNA follows: TGTGCCAGCAGCATTACCGGTGGGGCTGGGGGCTACACCTTC.

The V gene is TRBV5-8, the J gene TRBJ2-7; the D is unclear. Per germline, CDR1 SGHTS and CDR2 YDEGEE. CDR3 length equals 13 residues. Deletions cut 8 bases from V and 1 base from J, with 13 bases between. The CDR3 is CASDPSRSYEQYF. The DNA of the CDR3 is TGTGCCAGTGACCCCTCCCGTTCCTACGAGCAGTACTTC.